This T cell receptor beta chain was found in a study of cytomegalovirus exposure and HLA in healthy donors. At the level of the study: Roughly 85 million unique TCRs from HLA-typed donors were held in an early release of data. Regarding the study as a whole: As a later analysis revealed, most CMV-associated TCR beta chains appeared HLA-restricted. Later analysis found that TCR beta chains associated with HLA were more clonally expanded than other, equally common chains.

Amplification used 60 Vbeta primers and 13 Jbeta primers. Sequencing was performed with immunoSEQ multiplex PCR; in TCRdb, only in-frame clones are kept and a portion is missing. The sample includes 130,000 or so clones, roughly 8.3% of them seen just once. At collection, donors were nominally healthy, but unrecorded immune exposures were probable. This clone came up a few times. Antigen: not known. This CDR3 has 14 residues. Per germline, CDR1 MNHEY and CDR2 SMNVEV (reference sequence). The chain links TRBV27 to TRBJ2-5; a possible D gene is TRBD1 (7 bases). The assigned J gene may be wrong: the sequence end matches TRBJ2-7 better. This clonotype was obtained from a man in his forties in good health and CMV-seronegative. Source material: PBMCs. The CDR3 DNA follows: TGTGCCAGCAGTCGCGGGACAGCCTACTACGAGCAGTACTTC. Amino acid sequence: CASSRGTAYYEQYF.